This TCR beta chain was sequenced for a study of cytomegalovirus exposure and HLA in healthy donors. The study, taken as a whole, reports: The presence/absence work took it that sequencing depth was about the same across donors.

About this clone: Antigen specificity is unknown. Other nucleotide sequences in the sample specify the same CDR3.

The germline V gene has CDR1 WNHNN and CDR2 SYGVQD (reference sequence). The CDR3 contains 13 residues. The V segment lost 6 bases and the J segment 4 bases; nucleotides outside the gene matches: 5. A multiplex PCR was run with 60 Vbeta primers and 13 Jbeta primers. The table came from immunoSEQ multiplex PCR; TCRdb's copy has only in-frame clones and leaves some out. Of 170,000 or so clones listed, roughly 80% are singletons. Sequences were obtained from PBMCs. The chain is built from TRBV10-1 and TRBJ2-5; TRBD1 matches 7 bases. The source is a woman aged 40 to 50 in good health and CMV-seronegative. The CDR3 sequence is CASSAGGRETQYF. DNA for the CDR3: TGCGCCAGCAGCGCAGGGGGTAGAGAGACCCAGTACTTC.